The clone carrying this TCR beta chain was seen more than once but under ten times. Antigen unknown. Germline CDR1 reads KGHSH; CDR2 reads LQKENI. The CDR3 consists of 13 residues. Deletions cut 4 bases from V and 1 base from J, with 7 bases between. These data are taken from a study of cytomegalovirus exposure and HLA in healthy donors. Study conclusions and caveats: In a later analysis, a missense DCLRE1C variant was linked to TCR beta V- and J-gene trimming. When the data were analyzed later, several of the most significant clusters appeared to be linked to common viral pathogens.

The PCR ran on 60 Vbeta and 13 Jbeta primers. The table came from immunoSEQ multiplex PCR; TCRdb's copy has only in-frame clones and leaves some out. The repertoire holds roughly 100,000 clones, with 78% as singletons. The chain recombines TRBV18 with TRBJ2-5, with D possibly TRBD1 on 6 matching bases. This TCR came from a male donor in good health and CMV-seronegative. Sequences were obtained from PBMCs. The CDR3 sequence: CASSLGAQETQYF. The CDR3 DNA is TGTGCCAGCTCACTGGGGGCCCAAGAGACCCAGTACTTC.